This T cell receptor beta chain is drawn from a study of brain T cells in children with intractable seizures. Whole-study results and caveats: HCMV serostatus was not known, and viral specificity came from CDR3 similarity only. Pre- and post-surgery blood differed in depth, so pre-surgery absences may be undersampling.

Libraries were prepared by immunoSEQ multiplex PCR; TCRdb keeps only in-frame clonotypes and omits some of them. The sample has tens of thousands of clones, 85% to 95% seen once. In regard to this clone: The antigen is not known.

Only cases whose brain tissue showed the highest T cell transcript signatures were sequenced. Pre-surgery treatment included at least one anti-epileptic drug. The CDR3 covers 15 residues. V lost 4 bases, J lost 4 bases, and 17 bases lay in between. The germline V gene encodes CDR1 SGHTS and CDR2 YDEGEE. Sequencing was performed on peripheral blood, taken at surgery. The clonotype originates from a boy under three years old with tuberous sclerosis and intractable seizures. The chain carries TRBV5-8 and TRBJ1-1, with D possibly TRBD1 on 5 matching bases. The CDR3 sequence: CASSGVPQGSTEAFF. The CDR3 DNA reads TGTGCCAGCAGCGGCGTCCCTCAGGGCTCCACTGAAGCTTTCTTT.